The 6 T cell receptor beta chains below come from one sample, sequenced in a study of cytomegalovirus exposure and HLA in healthy donors. Primers: 60 Vbeta forward and 13 Jbeta reverse. This table comes from immunoSEQ multiplex PCR, and its TCRdb copy is limited to in-frame clones, with some not included. The sample contains 140,000 to 150,000 clones, 80% of which appear only once. What was sequenced was PBMCs. All receptors come from a man aged 35-49 years in good health and CMV-seronegative.

J is TRBJ2-3 and V is TRBV6-4; 7 bases are a match to TRBD1. Germline V gene data show CDR1 as MRHNA and CDR2 as SNTAGT. V trimming: 6 bases; J trimming: 1 base; junction bases outside the gene matches: 7. This CDR3 spans 15 amino acids. Written as DNA, the CDR3 is TGTGCCAGCAGCCATGAGGGGGCAGGCACAGATACGCAGTATTTT. The encoded protein is CASSHEGAGTDTQYF.

Concerning this clone: Mismatch with germline at one junction end may stem from a read error. This sequence joins TRBV7-6 and TRBJ2-5, with 7 bases fitting TRBD2. The CDR3 has 15 amino acids. Germline V gives CDR1 SGHVS, CDR2 FNYEAQ. DNA for the CDR3: TGTGCCAACAGCCCCGGGAGCGGGGCCCAAGAGACCCAGTACTTC. It translates to CANSPGSGAQETQYF.

The rearrangement joins TRBV6-6 to TRBJ2-1; 9 bases are a match to TRBD2. CDR1 is MNHNY and CDR2 is SVGAGI in the germline V gene (reference sequence). The CDR3 length is 16 residues. J was trimmed by 4 bases and V by 2 bases; bases with no gene match: 6. CDR3 loop: CASSYGGGAKYNEQFF. CDR3 DNA: TGTGCCAGCAGTTACGGCGGGGGGGCCAAGTACAATGAGCAGTTCTTC.

Concerning this clone: Other DNA sequences in the same sample also yield this CDR3. CDR3 nucleotides: TGCAGCGTTGAAACAGGGAATAGCAATCAGCCCCAGCATTTT. It translates to CSVETGNSNQPQHF. The rearrangement links TRBV29-1 to TRBJ1-5; TRBD1 might be the D (6 bases). The CDR3 covers 14 residues. Trimming shortened V by 2 bases and J by 0 bases, and 8 bases separated the two germline ends. Germline CDR1 is SQVTM and CDR2 is ANQGSEA.

The chain is built from TRBV9 and TRBJ1-4; no definite D call. The V gene's germline CDR1 is SGDLS and CDR2 YYNGEE. The CDR3 covers 12 residues. The V gene lost 4 bases and the J gene lost 12 bases, with 13 bases spanning the gap. Here the CDR3 DNA reads TGTGCCAGCAGCCCCCCGTCGGAGGAACTGTTTTTT. It translates to CASSPPSEELFF.

The V call is TRBV19, the J call TRBJ2-5, with D possibly being TRBD1 (6 bases). CDR1 and CDR2 from the germline V gene are LNHDA and SQIVND (reference sequence). CDR3 length: 15 residues. Trimming took 6 bases from V and 0 from J, leaving 14 bases between them. The CDR3 nucleotides read TGTGCCAGTAGCTCAGGGGCCCCGTACCAAGAGACCCAGTACTTC. It yields the protein CASSSGAPYQETQYF.